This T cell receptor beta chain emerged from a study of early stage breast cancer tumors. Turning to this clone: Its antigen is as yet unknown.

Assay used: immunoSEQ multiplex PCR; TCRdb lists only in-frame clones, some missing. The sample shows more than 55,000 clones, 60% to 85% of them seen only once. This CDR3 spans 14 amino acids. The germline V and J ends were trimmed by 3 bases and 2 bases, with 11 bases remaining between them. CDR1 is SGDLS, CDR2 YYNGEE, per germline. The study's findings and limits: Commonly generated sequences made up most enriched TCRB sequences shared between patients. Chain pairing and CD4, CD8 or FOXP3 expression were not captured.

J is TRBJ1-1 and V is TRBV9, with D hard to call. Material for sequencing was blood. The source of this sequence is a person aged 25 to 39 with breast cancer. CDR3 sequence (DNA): TGTGCCAGCAGCGCGCAGAATTTCAACACTGAAGCTTTCTTT. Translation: CASSAQNFNTEAFF.